Each of the 8 T cell receptor beta chains below was sequenced from the same sample in a study of OX40 agonist ivuxolimab in advanced cancers. Sequenced by immunoSEQ multiplex PCR; TCRdb stores in-frame clones only, minus some. The sample holds 62,000 or so clones, approximately 85% seen once. The input for sequencing was CD4+ or CD8+ T cells sorted from blood, taken in a trial of the OX40 agonist ivuxolimab. These receptors came from an adult with an advanced solid tumor such as melanoma, head and neck, liver or kidney cancer.

CDR3 loop: CASSLSPGGDNSPLHF. The CDR3 bases are TGTGCCAGCAGTTTATCCCCCGGGGGAGATAATTCACCCCTCCACTTT. V and J are TRBV27 and TRBJ1-6, with D perhaps matching TRBD1 (5 bases). The CDR3 totals 16 residues. CDR1 is MNHEY and CDR2 is SMNVEV in the germline V gene (reference sequence). The V and J ends lost 0 bases and 5 bases respectively, with 11 bases between them.

This clone was counted between two and nine times. The chain has TRBV18 and TRBJ1-1; D is unclear. Germline assignment: CDR1 KGHSH and CDR2 LQKENI. The CDR3 totals 14 residues. Trimming cost V 2 bases and J 3 bases, with 10 bases left between them. CDR3 amino acids: CASSPISQDTEAFF. The CDR3, as DNA: TGTGCCAGCTCACCAATTAGTCAGGACACTGAAGCTTTCTTT. Variable domain in full (rest from reference TRBV18 and TRBJ1-1): NAGVMQNPRHLVRRRGQEARLRCSPMKGHSHVYWYRQLPEEGLKFMVYLQKENIIDESGMPKERFSAEFPKEGPSILRIQQVVRGDSAAYFCASSPISQDTEAFFGQGTRLTVV.

This chain links TRBV18 with TRBJ1-2; D remains unclear. This CDR3 has 12 amino acids. CDR1 and CDR2 (germline): KGHSH, LQKENI. V was pared by 4 bases and J by 6 bases, with 9 bases between. The chain's CDR3 is CASSLDGNGYTF. CDR3 DNA: TGTGCCAGCTCACTCGACGGGAATGGCTACACCTTC.

This rearrangement joins TRBV30 to TRBJ1-5; D might be TRBD1 (6 bases). Trimming cost V 2 bases and J 0 bases, with 11 bases left between them. CDR1 GTSNPN and CDR2 SVGIG come from the germline V gene (reference sequence). CDR3 length: 15 amino acids. CDR3 coding DNA: TGTGCCTGGAGTCCCGGCAGGGGTAGCAATCAGCCCCAGCATTTT. It yields the protein CAWSPGRGSNQPQHF.

The chain is built from TRBV6-6 and TRBJ2-5, with D possibly matching TRBD2 (6 bases). The CDR3 consists of 13 residues. In germline, CDR1 is MNHNY, CDR2 SVGAGI (reference sequence). The V gene lost 6 bases and the J gene lost 7 bases, with 15 bases spanning the gap. The CDR3 nucleotides read TGTGCCAGCAGCTACGGAGGGACCCCGACCCAGTACTTC. Encoded protein: CASSYGGTPTQYF.

The genes are TRBV28 and TRBJ2-7; D is possibly TRBD1 (5 bases). Per germline, CDR1 MDHEN and CDR2 SYDVKM. The CDR3 loop spans 13 amino acids. V gave up 6 bases and J gave up 2 bases, with 11 bases separating them. The CDR3 nucleotides are TGTGCCAGCAGCCTGGACAAGACCTACGAGCAGTACTTC. Translated: CASSLDKTYEQYF.

The chain recombines TRBV15 with TRBJ1-1; TRBD1 is a possible D gene (5 bases). CDR3 size: 13 residues. V gave up 0 bases and J gave up 4 bases, with 6 bases separating them. The germline V gene has CDR1 LNHNV and CDR2 YYDKDF (reference sequence). The CDR3 nucleotides read TGTGCCACCAGCAGAGATGGGACCACTGAAGCTTTCTTT. This gives the protein CATSRDGTTEAFF. The full variable domain, in which reference TRBV15 and TRBJ1-1 provide the parts outside the CDR3, is DAMVIQNPRYQVTQFGKPVTLSCSQTLNHNVMYWYQQKSSQAPKLLFHYYDKDFNNEADTPDNFQSRRPNTSFCFLDIRSPGLGDTAMYLCATSRDGTTEAFFGQGTRLTVV.

The V call is TRBV10-3, the J call TRBJ1-2; tentative D call: TRBD1 (5 bases). The CDR3 is 11 residues long. Between the trimmed V and J ends, which lost 6 bases and 8 bases, there was a span of 10 bases. CDR1 and CDR2 from the germline V gene are ENHRY and SYGVKD. DNA for the CDR3: TGTGCCATCAGCACAGGTGTAGGCTACACCTTC. Protein product: CAISTGVGYTF.